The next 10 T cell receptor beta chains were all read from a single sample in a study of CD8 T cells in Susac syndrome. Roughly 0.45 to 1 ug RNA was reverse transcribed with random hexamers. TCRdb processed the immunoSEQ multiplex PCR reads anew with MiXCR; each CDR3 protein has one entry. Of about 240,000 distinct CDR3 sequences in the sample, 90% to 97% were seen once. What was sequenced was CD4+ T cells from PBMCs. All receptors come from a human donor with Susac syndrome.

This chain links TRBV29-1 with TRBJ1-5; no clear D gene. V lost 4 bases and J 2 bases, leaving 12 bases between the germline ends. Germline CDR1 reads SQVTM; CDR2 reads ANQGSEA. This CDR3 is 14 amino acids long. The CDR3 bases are TGCAGCGTTGCTTCGGCTAACGGCAATCAGCCCCAGCATTTT. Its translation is CSVASANGNQPQHF.

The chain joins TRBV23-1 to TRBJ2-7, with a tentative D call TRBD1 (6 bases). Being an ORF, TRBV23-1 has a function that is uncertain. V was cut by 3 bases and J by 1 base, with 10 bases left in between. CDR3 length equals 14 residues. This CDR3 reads CASSHPGTSYEQYF. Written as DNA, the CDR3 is TGCGCCAGCAGTCATCCCGGGACATCCTACGAGCAGTACTTC.

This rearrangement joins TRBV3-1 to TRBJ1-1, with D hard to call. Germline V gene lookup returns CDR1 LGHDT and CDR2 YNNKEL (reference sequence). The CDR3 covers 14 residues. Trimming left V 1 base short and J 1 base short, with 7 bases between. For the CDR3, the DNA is TGTGCCAGCAGCCAAGGCGGCAGGAACACTGAAGCTTTCTTT. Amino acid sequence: CASSQGGRNTEAFF.

CDR3 residues: CSVSFGPRADYEQYF. In DNA form, the CDR3 reads TGCAGCGTCAGTTTCGGGCCCAGAGCCGACTACGAGCAGTACTTC. The gene calls are TRBV29-1 and TRBJ2-7; no firm D call. This CDR3 has 15 amino acids. The ends were cut back, 6 bases at V and 3 bases at J, with 21 bases in the middle. Looked up from germline, CDR1 is SQVTM and CDR2 is ANQGSEA.

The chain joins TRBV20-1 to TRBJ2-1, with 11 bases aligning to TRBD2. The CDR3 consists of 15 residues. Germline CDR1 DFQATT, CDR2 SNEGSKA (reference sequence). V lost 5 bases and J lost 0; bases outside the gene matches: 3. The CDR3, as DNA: TGCAGTGCTTCTAGCGGGAGGCACTCCTACAATGAGCAGTTCTTC. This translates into CSASSGRHSYNEQFF.

CDR3 sequence reads: CASSPRLERPLQFF. The CDR3 coding sequence is TGTGCCAGCAGCCCCCGACTCGAGCGGCCGCTGCAGTTCTTC. The chain links TRBV9 to TRBJ2-1, with a possible D match to TRBD2 (5 bases). This CDR3 has 14 residues. Trimming pared 4 bases from V and 12 bases from J, leaving 20 bases between. The V gene's germline CDR1 is SGDLS and CDR2 YYNGEE. Based on the CDR3 plus reference TRBV9 and TRBJ2-1, the full variable domain is DSGVTQTPKHLITATGQRVTLRCSPRSGDLSVYWYQQSLDQGLQFLIQYYNGEERAKGNILERFSAQQFPDLHSELNLSSLELGDSALYFCASSPRLERPLQFFGPGTRLTVL.

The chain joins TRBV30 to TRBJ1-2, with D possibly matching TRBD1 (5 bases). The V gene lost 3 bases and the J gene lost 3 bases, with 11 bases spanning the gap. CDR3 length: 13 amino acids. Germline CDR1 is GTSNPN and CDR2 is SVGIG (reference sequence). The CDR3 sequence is CAWSFQGDYGYTF. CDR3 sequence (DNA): TGTGCCTGGAGCTTTCAAGGGGACTATGGCTACACCTTC.

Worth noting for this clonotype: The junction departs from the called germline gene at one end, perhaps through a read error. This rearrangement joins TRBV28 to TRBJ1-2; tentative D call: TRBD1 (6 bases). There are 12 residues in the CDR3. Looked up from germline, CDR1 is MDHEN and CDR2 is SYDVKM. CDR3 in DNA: TGTGCCAGCAGGCGGGACAAGTATGGCCACACCTTC. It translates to CASRRDKYGHTF.

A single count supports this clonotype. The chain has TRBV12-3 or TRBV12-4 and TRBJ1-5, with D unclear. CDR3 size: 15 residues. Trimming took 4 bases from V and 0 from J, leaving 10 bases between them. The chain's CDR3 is CASSWAGNSNQPQHF. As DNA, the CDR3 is TGTGCCAGCAGTTGGGCGGGGAATAGCAATCAGCCCCAGCATTTT.

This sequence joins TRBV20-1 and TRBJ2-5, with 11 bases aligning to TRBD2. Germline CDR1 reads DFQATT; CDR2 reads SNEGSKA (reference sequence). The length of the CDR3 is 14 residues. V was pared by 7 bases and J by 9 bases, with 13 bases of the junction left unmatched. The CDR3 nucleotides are TGCAGTGGTCGACTAGCGGGGTCCCAGGAGGCCCAGTACTTC. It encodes CSGRLAGSQEAQYF.